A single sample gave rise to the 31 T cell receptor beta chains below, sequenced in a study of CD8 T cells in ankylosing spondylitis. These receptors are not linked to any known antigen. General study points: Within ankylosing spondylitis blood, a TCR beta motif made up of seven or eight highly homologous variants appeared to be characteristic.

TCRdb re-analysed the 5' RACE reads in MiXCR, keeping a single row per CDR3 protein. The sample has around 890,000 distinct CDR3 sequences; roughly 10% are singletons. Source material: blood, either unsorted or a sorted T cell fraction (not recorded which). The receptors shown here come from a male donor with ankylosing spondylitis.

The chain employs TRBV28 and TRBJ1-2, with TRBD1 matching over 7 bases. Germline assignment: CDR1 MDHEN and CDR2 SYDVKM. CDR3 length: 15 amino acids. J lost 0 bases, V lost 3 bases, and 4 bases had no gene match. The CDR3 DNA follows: TGTGCCAGCAGTTTTCGGGACAGACCTAACTATGGCTACACCTTC. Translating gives CASSFRDRPNYGYTF.

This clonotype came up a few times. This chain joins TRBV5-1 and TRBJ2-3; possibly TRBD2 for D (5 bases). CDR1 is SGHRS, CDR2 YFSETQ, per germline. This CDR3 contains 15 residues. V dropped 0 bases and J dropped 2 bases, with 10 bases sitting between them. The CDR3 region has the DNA TGCGCCAGCAGCTTGGCCGACCGGGACACAGATACGCAGTATTTT. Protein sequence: CASSLADRDTDTQYF.

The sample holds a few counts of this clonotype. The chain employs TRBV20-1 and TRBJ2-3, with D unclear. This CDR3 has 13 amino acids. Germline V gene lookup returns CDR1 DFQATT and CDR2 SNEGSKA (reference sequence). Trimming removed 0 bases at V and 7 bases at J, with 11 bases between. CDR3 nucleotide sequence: TGCAGTGCTAGAGATCCGAGGTCCCATACGCAGTATTTT. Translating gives CSARDPRSHTQYF.

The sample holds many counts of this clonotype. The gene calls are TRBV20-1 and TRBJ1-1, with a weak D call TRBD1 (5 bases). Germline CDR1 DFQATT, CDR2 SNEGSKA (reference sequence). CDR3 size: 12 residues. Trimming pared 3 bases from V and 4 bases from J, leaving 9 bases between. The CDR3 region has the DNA TGCAGTGCTAGCAAGGGGCCCACTGAAGCTTTCTTT. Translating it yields CSASKGPTEAFF.

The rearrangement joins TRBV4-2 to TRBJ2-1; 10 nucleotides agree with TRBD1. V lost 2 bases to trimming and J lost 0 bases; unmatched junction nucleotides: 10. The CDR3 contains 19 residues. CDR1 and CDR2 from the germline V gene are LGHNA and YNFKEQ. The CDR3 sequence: CASSQPGQGRRGSYNEQFF. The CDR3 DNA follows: TGTGCCAGCAGCCAACCGGGACAGGGGCGCAGGGGCTCCTACAATGAGCAGTTCTTC.

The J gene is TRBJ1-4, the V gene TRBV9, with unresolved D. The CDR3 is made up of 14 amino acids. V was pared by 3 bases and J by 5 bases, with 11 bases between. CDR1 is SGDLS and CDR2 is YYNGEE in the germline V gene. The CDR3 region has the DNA TGTGCCAGCAGCGGACGACGTCAGAATGAAAAACTGTTTTTT. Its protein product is CASSGRRQNEKLFF.

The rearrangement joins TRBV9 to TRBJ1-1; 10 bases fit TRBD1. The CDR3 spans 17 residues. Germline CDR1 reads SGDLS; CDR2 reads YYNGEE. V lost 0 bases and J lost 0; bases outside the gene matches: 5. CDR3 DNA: TGTGCCAGCAGCGTAGAAGACAGGGGGCGGGTGAACACTGAAGCTTTCTTT. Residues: CASSVEDRGRVNTEAFF.

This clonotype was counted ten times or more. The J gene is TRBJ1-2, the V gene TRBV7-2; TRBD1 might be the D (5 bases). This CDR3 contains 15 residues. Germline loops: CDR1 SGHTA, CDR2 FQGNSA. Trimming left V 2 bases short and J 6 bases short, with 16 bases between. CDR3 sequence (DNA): TGTGCCAGCAGCTTATACCTGACAGATGAAGATGGCTACACCTTC. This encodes CASSLYLTDEDGYTF.

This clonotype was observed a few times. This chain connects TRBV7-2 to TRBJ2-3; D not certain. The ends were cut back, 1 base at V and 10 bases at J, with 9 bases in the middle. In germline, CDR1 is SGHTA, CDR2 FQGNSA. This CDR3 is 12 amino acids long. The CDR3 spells CASSLGGVAQYF. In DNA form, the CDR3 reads TGTGCCAGCAGCTTAGGTGGTGTCGCGCAGTATTTT. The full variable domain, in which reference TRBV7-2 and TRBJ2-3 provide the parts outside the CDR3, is GAGVSQSPSNKVTEKGKDVELRCDPISGHTALYWYRQSLGQGLEFLIYFQGNSAPDKSGLPSDRFSAERTGGSVSTLTIQRTQQEDSAVYLCASSLGGVAQYFGPGTRLTVL.

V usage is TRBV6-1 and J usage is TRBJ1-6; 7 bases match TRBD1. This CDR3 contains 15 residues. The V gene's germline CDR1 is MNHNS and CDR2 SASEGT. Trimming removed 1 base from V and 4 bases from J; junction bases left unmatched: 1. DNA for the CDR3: TGTGCCAGCAGTGAAGTGGGACAGTATAATTCACCCCTCCACTTT. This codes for CASSEVGQYNSPLHF.

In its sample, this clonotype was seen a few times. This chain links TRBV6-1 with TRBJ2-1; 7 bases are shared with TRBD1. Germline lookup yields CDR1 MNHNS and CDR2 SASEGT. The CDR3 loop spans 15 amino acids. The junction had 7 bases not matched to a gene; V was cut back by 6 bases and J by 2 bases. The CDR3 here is CASSRDRVPYNEQFF. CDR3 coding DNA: TGTGCCAGCAGCCGCGACAGGGTTCCCTACAATGAGCAGTTCTTC.

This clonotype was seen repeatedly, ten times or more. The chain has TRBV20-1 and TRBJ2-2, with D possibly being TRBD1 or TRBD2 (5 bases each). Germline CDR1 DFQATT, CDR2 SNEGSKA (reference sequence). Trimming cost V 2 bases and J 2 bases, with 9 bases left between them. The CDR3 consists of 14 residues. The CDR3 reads CSARRGPNTGELFF. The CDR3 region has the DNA TGCAGTGCTAGAAGGGGACCTAACACCGGGGAGCTGTTTTTT.

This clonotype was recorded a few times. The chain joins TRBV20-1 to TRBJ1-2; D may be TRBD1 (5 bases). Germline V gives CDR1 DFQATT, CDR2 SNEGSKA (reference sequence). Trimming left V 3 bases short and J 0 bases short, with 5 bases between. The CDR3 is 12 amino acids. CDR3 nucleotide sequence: TGCAGTGCTAGGGGGCCTAACTATGGCTACACCTTC. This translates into CSARGPNYGYTF.

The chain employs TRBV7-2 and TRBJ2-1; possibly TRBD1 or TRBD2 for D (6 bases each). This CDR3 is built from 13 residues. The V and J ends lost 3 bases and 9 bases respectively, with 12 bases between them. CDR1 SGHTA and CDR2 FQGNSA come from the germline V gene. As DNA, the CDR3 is TGTGCCAGCAGCTTGCTAGAGGGGGGTGAGCAGTTCTTC. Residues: CASSLLEGGEQFF.

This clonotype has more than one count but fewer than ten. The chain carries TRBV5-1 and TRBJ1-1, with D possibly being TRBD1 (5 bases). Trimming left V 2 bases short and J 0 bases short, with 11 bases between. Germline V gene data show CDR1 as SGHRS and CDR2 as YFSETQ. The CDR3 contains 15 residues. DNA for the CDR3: TGCGCCAGCAGCTTTTTGGGGGGAATGAACACTGAAGCTTTCTTT. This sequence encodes CASSFLGGMNTEAFF.

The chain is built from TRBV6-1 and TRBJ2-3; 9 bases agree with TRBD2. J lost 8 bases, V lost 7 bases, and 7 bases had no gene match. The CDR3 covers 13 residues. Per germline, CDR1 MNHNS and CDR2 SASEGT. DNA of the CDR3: TGTGCCAGCATAGCGGGAGTATTTGGTACGCAGTATTTT. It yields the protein CASIAGVFGTQYF.

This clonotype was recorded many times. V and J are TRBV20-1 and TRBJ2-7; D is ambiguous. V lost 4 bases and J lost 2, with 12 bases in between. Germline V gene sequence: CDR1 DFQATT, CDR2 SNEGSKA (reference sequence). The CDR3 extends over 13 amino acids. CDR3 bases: TGCAGTGCTACTACGGACGGAACCTACGAGCAGTACTTC. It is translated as CSATTDGTYEQYF.

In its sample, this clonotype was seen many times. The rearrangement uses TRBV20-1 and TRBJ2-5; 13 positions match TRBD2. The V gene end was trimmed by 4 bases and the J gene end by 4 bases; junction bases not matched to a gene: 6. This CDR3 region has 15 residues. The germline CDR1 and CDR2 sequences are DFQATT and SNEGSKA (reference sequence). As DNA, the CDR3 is TGCAGTGCTAATAGACTAGCGGGAGGTCCAGAGACCCAGTACTTC. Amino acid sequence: CSANRLAGGPETQYF.

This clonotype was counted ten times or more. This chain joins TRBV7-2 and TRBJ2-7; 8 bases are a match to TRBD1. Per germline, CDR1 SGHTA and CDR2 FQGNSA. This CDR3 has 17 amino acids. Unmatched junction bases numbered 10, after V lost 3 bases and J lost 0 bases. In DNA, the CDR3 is TGTGCCAGCAGCTTGACAGGGGCCCGAACTAGCTCCTACGAGCAGTACTTC. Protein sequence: CASSLTGARTSSYEQYF.

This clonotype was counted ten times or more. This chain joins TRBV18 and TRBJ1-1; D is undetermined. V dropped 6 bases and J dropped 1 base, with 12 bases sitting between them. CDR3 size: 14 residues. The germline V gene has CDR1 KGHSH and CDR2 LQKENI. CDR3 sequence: CASSPAGRNTEAFF. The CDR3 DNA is TGTGCCAGCTCGCCCGCGGGCAGGAACACTGAAGCTTTCTTT.

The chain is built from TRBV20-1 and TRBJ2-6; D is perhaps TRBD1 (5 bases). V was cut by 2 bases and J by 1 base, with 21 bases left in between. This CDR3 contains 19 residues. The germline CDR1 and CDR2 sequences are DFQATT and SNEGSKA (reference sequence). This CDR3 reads CSARPKGAYGPSGANVLTF. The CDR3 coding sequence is TGCAGTGCTAGACCAAAAGGGGCTTACGGTCCATCTGGGGCCAACGTCCTGACTTTC.

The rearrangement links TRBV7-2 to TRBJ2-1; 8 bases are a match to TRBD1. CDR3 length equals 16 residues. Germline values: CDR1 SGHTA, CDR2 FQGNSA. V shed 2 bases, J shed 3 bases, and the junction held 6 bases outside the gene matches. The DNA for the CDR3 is TGTGCCAGCAGCTTAATTCCAGGGGGCGACTACAATGAGCAGTTCTTC. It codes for CASSLIPGGDYNEQFF.

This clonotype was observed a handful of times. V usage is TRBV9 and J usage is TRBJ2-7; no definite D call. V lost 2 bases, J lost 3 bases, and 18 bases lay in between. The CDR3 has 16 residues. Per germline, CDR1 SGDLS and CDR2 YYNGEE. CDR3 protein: CASSVGRGKSIYEQYF. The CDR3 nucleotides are TGTGCCAGCAGCGTCGGACGAGGTAAAAGTATCTACGAGCAGTACTTC.

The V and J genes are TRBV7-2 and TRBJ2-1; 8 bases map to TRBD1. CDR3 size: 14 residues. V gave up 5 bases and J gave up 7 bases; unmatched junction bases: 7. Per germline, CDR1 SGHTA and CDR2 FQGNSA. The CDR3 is CASSGGQVSNEQFF. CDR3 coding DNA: TGTGCCAGCAGCGGGGGACAGGTCTCTAATGAGCAGTTCTTC.

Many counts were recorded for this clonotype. The CDR3 loop reads CSAANRENEQFF. CDR3 nucleotide sequence: TGCAGTGCGGCGAACAGGGAGAATGAGCAGTTCTTC. The gene calls are TRBV20-1 and TRBJ2-1, with D possibly matching TRBD1 (6 bases). The V gene's germline CDR1 is DFQATT and CDR2 SNEGSKA (reference sequence). The CDR3 totals 12 residues. V was clipped by 6 bases and J by 7 bases, with 13 bases between them.

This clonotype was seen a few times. CDR3 amino acids: CASSSQDRERDGYTF. CDR3 sequence (DNA): TGTGCCAGCAGTTCACAGGACAGGGAACGGGATGGCTACACCTTC. V gene TRBV28 combines with J gene TRBJ1-2; TRBD1 agrees at 8 bases. This CDR3 comprises 15 residues. V was clipped by 4 bases and J by 6 bases; unmatched bases: 10. Germline V CDR1 and CDR2: MDHEN, SYDVKM.

The CDR3 DNA reads TGCAGCGTTGTCCGAGGTGAATCCTACGAGCAGTACTTC. This encodes CSVVRGESYEQYF. V gene TRBV29-1 combines with J gene TRBJ2-7; D call uncertain. Germline V gene data show CDR1 as SQVTM and CDR2 as ANQGSEA. V was pared by 4 bases and J by 1 base, with 11 bases between. CDR3 length equals 13 residues.

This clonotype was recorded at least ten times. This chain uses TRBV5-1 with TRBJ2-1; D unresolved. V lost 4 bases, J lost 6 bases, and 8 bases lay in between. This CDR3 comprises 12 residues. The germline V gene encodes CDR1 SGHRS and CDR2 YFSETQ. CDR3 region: CASSPTFNEQFF. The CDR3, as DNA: TGCGCCAGCAGCCCAACCTTCAATGAGCAGTTCTTC.

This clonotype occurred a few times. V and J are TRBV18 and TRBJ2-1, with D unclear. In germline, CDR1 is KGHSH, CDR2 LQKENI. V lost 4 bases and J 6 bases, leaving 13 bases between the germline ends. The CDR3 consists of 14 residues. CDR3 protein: CASSRAAALNEQFF. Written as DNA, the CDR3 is TGTGCCAGCTCACGGGCGGCGGCTCTCAATGAGCAGTTCTTC.

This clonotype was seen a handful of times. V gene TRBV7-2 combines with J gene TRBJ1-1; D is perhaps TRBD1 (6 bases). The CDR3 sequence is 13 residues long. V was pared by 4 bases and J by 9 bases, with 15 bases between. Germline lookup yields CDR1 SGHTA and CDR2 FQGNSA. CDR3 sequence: CASSSQRQVQAFF. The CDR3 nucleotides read TGTGCCAGCAGCTCGCAAAGACAGGTACAAGCTTTCTTT.

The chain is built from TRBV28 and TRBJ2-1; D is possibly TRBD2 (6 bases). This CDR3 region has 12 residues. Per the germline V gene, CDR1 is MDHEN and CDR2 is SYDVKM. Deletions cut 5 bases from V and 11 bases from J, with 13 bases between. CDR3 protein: CASSQGLPQQFF. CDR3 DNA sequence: TGTGCCAGCAGTCAGGGACTCCCTCAGCAGTTCTTC.